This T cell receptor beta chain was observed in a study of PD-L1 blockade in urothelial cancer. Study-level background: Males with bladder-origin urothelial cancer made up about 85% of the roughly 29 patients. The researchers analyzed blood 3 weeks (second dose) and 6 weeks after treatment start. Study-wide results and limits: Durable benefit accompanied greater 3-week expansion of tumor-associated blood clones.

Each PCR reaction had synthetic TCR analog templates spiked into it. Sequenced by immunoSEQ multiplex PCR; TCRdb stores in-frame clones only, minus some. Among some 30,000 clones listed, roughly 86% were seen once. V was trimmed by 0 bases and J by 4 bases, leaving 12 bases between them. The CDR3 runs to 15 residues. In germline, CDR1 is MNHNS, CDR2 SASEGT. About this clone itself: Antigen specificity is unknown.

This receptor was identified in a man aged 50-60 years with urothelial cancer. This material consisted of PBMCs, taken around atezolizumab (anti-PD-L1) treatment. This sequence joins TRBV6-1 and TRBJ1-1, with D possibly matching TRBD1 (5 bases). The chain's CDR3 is CASSEAPMGGTEAFF. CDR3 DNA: TGTGCCAGCAGTGAAGCGCCTATGGGGGGCACTGAAGCTTTCTTT.